This T cell receptor beta chain was sequenced during a study of shared clonotypes between healthy human individuals. CDR1 and CDR2 from the germline V gene are MNHEY and SMNVEV (reference sequence). The CDR3 contains 15 residues. V was pared by 5 bases and J by 8 bases, with 21 bases between. This clone was detected once. TCRdb's copy holds only in-frame clones and misses some; the assay was immunoSEQ multiplex PCR. This sample has roughly 320,000 clones, with about nine tenths found just once. The sequence was obtained from a man aged 18 to 29 in good health. The chain employs TRBV27 and TRBJ1-2; D is unresolved. Source material: memory CD8+ T cells sorted from blood. Subset in this sample: CD45RO+ cells pooled with CCR7-negative TemRA cells. The CDR3 coding sequence is TGTGCCAGCAGTCGCAACAGAGAACTATTCAGAGGCTACACCTTC. Protein: CASSRNRELFRGYTF.